This T cell receptor beta chain was identified during a study of cytomegalovirus exposure and HLA in healthy donors. Points from the study as a whole: Roughly even sequencing depth across donors was the assumption behind the presence/absence analyses. Clonal expansion, a later analysis showed, was greater in HLA-associated TCR beta chains than in equally common others. In vitro checks showed that a few CMV-associated chains really do target CMV antigens.

PCR was performed using 60 Vbeta and 13 Jbeta primers. Data came from immunoSEQ multiplex PCR; TCRdb stores just in-frame clones and leaves some out. The sample yields about 190,000 clones, about 81% seen once. On this clone itself: Its antigen is still unknown.

Donors sampled were nominally healthy, though unrecorded immune exposures were likely. Germline V CDR1 and CDR2: SGHRS, YFSETQ. This CDR3 region has 14 residues. V lost 5 bases and J 5 bases, leaving 15 bases between the germline ends. The V call is TRBV5-1, the J call TRBJ2-3; the D gene is possibly TRBD2 (6 bases). The sample comprised PBMCs. This receptor was identified in a man aged 30 to 45 in good health and CMV-seropositive. CDR3 in amino acids: CASSRGGKEDTQYF. The CDR3 nucleotides are TGCGCCAGCAGTCGAGGAGGGAAGGAAGATACGCAGTATTTT.